Given below is one T cell receptor beta chain in context. Antigen unknown. Donors were drawn from the roughly 130-subject validation cohort, separate from the approximately 700-subject first cohort. The protocol was immunoSEQ multiplex PCR, while the TCRdb copy is restricted to in-frame clones and leaves out a portion. The data show approximately 300,000 clones, 80% to 90% seen once. This sample stems from a study of cytomegalovirus exposure and HLA in healthy donors. Study findings and constraints: The classifier was said to identify cytomegalovirus status with high specificity and sensitivity.

This CDR3 spans 14 amino acids. The germline V gene has CDR1 SGHRS and CDR2 YFSETQ. V was clipped by 0 bases and J by 4 bases; unmatched bases: 3. The chain carries TRBV5-1 and TRBJ1-1; 7 bases are shared with TRBD1. The sample consisted of PBMCs. This TCR was recovered from a woman under 30 in good health and CMV-seronegative. DNA of the CDR3: TGCGCCAGCAGCTTGGGACAGGGCGTCACTGAAGCTTTCTTT. Its translation: CASSLGQGVTEAFF.